Below are 5 T cell receptor beta chains sequenced from a single sample in a study of blood T cells in healthy people across ages. Together with a sample-barcoded 5' primer, a J-beta primer mix was included in a second PCR lasting about 7 to 11 cycles. In TCRdb, the 5' RACE reads were re-called with MiXCR into one record per CDR3 protein. The sample shows over 600,000 distinct CDR3 sequences, about 21% of them seen only once. Sequenced: blood. The source of these receptors is a man in his sixties or seventies in good health.

In this sample, this clonotype turned up a few times. This could be a read error, since a much larger clone is one nucleotide away. The chain recombines TRBV28 with TRBJ2-7; a weak D match, TRBD1 (6 bases). The CDR3 totals 15 residues. The germline V gene has CDR1 MDHEN and CDR2 SYDVKM. As DNA, the CDR3 is TGTGCCGGCAGTCCCTCAGACAGGACCTCCTACGAGCAGTACTTC. Its translation: CAGSPSDRTSYEQYF. Full variable domain (remainder filled in from reference TRBV28 and TRBJ2-7): DVKVTQSSRYLVKRTGEKVFLECVQDMDHENMFWYRQDPGLGLRLIYFSYDVKMKEKGDIPEGYSVSREKKERFSLILESASTNQTSMYLCAGSPSDRTSYEQYFGPGTRLTVT.

This clonotype has a handful of counts. This chain joins TRBV6-5 and TRBJ2-1, with 12 positions matching TRBD2. There are 14 residues in the CDR3. Germline CDR1 reads MNHEY; CDR2 reads SVGAGI. V lost 5 bases and J lost 8; bases outside the gene matches: 4. CDR3 sequence: CASSLAGGSDEQFF. The DNA of the CDR3 is TGTGCCAGCAGTCTAGCGGGAGGGTCGGATGAGCAGTTCTTC.

This chain uses TRBV20-1 with TRBJ2-7; 7 bases align to TRBD2. Germline lookup yields CDR1 DFQATT and CDR2 SNEGSKA (reference sequence). CDR3 size: 13 residues. After removal of 3 bases from V and 1 base from J, the junction contained 3 bases not matched to a gene. CDR3 amino acids: CSASGRTSYEQYF. The DNA for the CDR3 is TGCAGTGCTAGCGGGAGGACATCCTACGAGCAGTACTTC.

J is TRBJ2-5 and V is TRBV20-1; D may be TRBD2 (6 bases). CDR3 length: 11 amino acids. Germline CDR1 reads DFQATT; CDR2 reads SNEGSKA (reference sequence). Trimming stripped 6 bases from V and 5 bases from J, with 10 bases between. CDR3 in DNA: TGCAGTGCGCGGGGATTCGAGACCCAGTACTTC. This encodes CSARGFETQYF.

The CDR3: CASSYSNSETQYF. CDR3 coding DNA: TGTGCCAGCAGTTACTCGAATTCGGAGACCCAGTACTTC. The chain is built from TRBV6-5 and TRBJ2-5, with D hard to call. V was pared by 0 bases and J by 5 bases, with 7 bases between. Germline assignment: CDR1 MNHEY and CDR2 SVGAGI. The CDR3 is made up of 13 amino acids.